These 21 T cell receptor beta chains were all obtained from the same sample, sequenced in a study of T cells in Graves' hyperthyroidism and ophthalmopathy. TCR beta CDR3 sequences were amplified from RNA transcripts. The HTBI set primed first-round TCR CDR3 RT-PCR. From the multiplex PCR reads, TCRdb called clonotypes with MiXCR, one entry per CDR3 protein. The sample gives some 350,000 distinct CDR3 sequences, around 25% of which show up once; over 70% is in the top ten. Specimen: blood. The receptor set was obtained from a man aged 50 to 59 with Graves' hyperthyroidism.

This clonotype has ten or more counts. The chain combines TRBV11-2 with TRBJ2-7; 12 nucleotides line up with TRBD2. Germline values: CDR1 SGHAT, CDR2 FQNNGV. There are 15 residues in the CDR3. Trimming cost V 4 bases and J 2 bases; bases outside gene matches: 3. CDR3: CASSSRLAGAYEQYF. CDR3 sequence (DNA): TGTGCCAGCAGCTCCCGACTAGCGGGAGCCTACGAGCAGTACTTC.

This clonotype was counted between two and nine times. The V gene is TRBV19, the J gene TRBJ2-3; unclear D gene. CDR1 and CDR2 from the germline V gene are LNHDA and SQIVND (reference sequence). V was shortened by 7 bases and J by 6 bases, with 5 bases between the two germline ends. The CDR3 totals 10 residues. The CDR3 coding sequence is TGTGCCAGTACCCCCGATACGCAGTATTTT. Protein: CASTPDTQYF.

This clonotype was detected only a few times. V gene TRBV30 combines with J gene TRBJ2-5, with 12 bases fitting TRBD2. The germline V gene has CDR1 GTSNPN and CDR2 SVGIG (reference sequence). Germline trimming cut 0 bases from V and 7 bases from J; bases unmatched to any gene: 6. This CDR3 contains 15 residues. CDR3 residues: CAWSVRTSGMTTQYF. The CDR3 nucleotides are TGTGCCTGGAGTGTCCGGACTAGCGGGATGACGACCCAGTACTTC.

In this sample, this clonotype turned up a few times. The chain uses TRBV18 and TRBJ2-5; the match to TRBD1 covers 7 bases. The CDR3 covers 12 residues. V gave up 3 bases and J gave up 9 bases; unmatched junction bases: 4. CDR1 and CDR2 from the germline V gene are KGHSH and LQKENI. The CDR3 sequence: CASSPDRESQYF. The CDR3 DNA reads as TGTGCCAGCTCACCCGACAGGGAGTCCCAGTACTTC.

This clonotype came up a few times. The chain employs TRBV20-1 and TRBJ2-5; the D is unclear. This CDR3 is built from 15 residues. The germline V gene encodes CDR1 DFQATT and CDR2 SNEGSKA (reference sequence). Trimming shortened V by 3 bases and J by 4 bases, and 18 bases separated the two germline ends. CDR3 DNA: TGCAGTGCTAGCTTTAGTAAGGGTTTTGTAGAGACCCAGTACTTC. It codes for CSASFSKGFVETQYF.

The V call is TRBV5-1, the J call TRBJ2-1; 9 positions agree with TRBD2. Per the germline V gene, CDR1 is SGHRS and CDR2 is YFSETQ. This CDR3 spans 15 amino acids. J lost 6 bases, V lost 4 bases, and 8 bases had no gene match. DNA of the CDR3: TGCGCCAGCAGCCGTAGCGGGAGAAGGGGCAATGAGCAGTTCTTC. It specifies CASSRSGRRGNEQFF.

This clonotype has only a few counts. The V and J genes are TRBV28 and TRBJ1-5; D is ambiguous. The CDR3 is 15 residues long. The V gene lost 2 bases and the J gene lost 4 bases, with 12 bases spanning the gap. CDR1 MDHEN and CDR2 SYDVKM come from the germline V gene. The CDR3 DNA is TGTGCCAGCAGTTTAGGTCAGGCCCTAAATCAGCCCCAGCATTTT. Translation gives CASSLGQALNQPQHF.

The gene calls are TRBV3-1 and TRBJ2-2, with D unresolved. Trimming removed 3 bases from V and 6 bases from J, with 5 bases in between. Germline CDR1 and CDR2: LGHDT and YNNKEL (reference sequence). The CDR3 runs to 12 residues. The CDR3, as DNA: TGTGCCAGCAGCCACGCAGCCGGGGAGCTGTTTTTT. Protein: CASSHAAGELFF.

In its sample, this clonotype was seen many times. V usage is TRBV11-2 and J usage is TRBJ2-2; the match to TRBD1 covers 7 bases. This CDR3 region has 15 residues. V was pared by 5 bases and J by 1 base, with 4 bases of the junction left unmatched. CDR1 SGHAT and CDR2 FQNNGV come from the germline V gene. CDR3: CASSRRQGNTGELFF. The DNA for the CDR3 is TGTGCCAGCAGCCGACGACAGGGGAACACCGGGGAGCTGTTTTTT.

This clonotype was seen many times. This chain links TRBV11-2 with TRBJ1-1, with D possibly TRBD1 on 5 matching bases. The CDR3 sequence is 14 residues long. CDR1 and CDR2 from the germline V gene are SGHAT and FQNNGV. The germline V and J ends were trimmed by 0 bases and 1 base, with 6 bases remaining between them. DNA of the CDR3: TGTGCCAGCAGCTTAGAGACAGCGAACACTGAAGCTTTCTTT. It encodes CASSLETANTEAFF.

V is TRBV6-1 and J is TRBJ1-5; 8 positions match TRBD1. Germline V gene lookup returns CDR1 MNHNS and CDR2 SASEGT. J gave up 2 bases and V 4 bases, and 4 bases lay outside the gene matches. The CDR3 spans 15 residues. CDR3 DNA sequence: TGTGCCAGCAGTGCGGACAGGGTTGGCAATCAGCCCCAGCATTTT. This encodes CASSADRVGNQPQHF.

This clonotype has more than one count but fewer than ten. The genes are TRBV18 and TRBJ1-5; no reliable D call. The CDR3 consists of 13 residues. Per germline, CDR1 KGHSH and CDR2 LQKENI. V shed 1 base and J shed 9 bases, with 10 bases lying between them. CDR3 amino acids: CASSPRLESPQHF. CDR3 DNA: TGTGCCAGCTCACCACGATTGGAGTCGCCCCAGCATTTT. The whole variable domain, remainder taken from reference TRBV18 and TRBJ1-5, is NAGVMQNPRHLVRRRGQEARLRCSPMKGHSHVYWYRQLPEEGLKFMVYLQKENIIDESGMPKERFSAEFPKEGPSILRIQQVVRGDSAAYFCASSPRLESPQHFGDGTRLSIL.

The V call is TRBV7-3, the J call TRBJ1-2; a possible D gene is TRBD1 (5 bases). This CDR3 comprises 15 residues. Trimming removed 2 bases from V and 5 bases from J, with 15 bases in between. Looked up from germline, CDR1 is SGHTA and CDR2 is FQGTGA. The CDR3 DNA reads as TGTGCCAGCAGCTTATATGGGGGGTCACCATATGGCTACACCTTC. Translation: CASSLYGGSPYGYTF. Supplemented by reference TRBV7-3 and TRBJ1-2, the full variable domain reads GAGVSQTPSNKVTEKGKYVELRCDPISGHTALYWYRQSLGQGPEFLIYFQGTGAADDSGLPNDRFFAVRPEGSVSTLKIQRTERGDSAVYLCASSLYGGSPYGYTFGSGTRLTVV.

This chain connects TRBV29-1 to TRBJ1-4, with D possibly TRBD1 on 6 matching bases. From germline, CDR1 is SQVTM and CDR2 ANQGSEA. CDR3 length: 17 amino acids. Between the trimmed V and J ends, which lost 5 bases and 8 bases, there was a span of 27 bases. The CDR3 DNA reads as TGCAGCGTTAATGGAAGGCATCCGCAGGGCGACAGGGAAAAACTGTTTTTT. This gives the protein CSVNGRHPQGDREKLFF. Variable domain in full (rest from reference TRBV29-1 and TRBJ1-4): SAVISQKPSRDICQRGTSLTIQCQVDSQVTMMFWYRQQPGQSLTLIATANQGSEATYESGFVIDKFPISRPNLTFSTLTVSNMSPEDSSIYLCSVNGRHPQGDREKLFFGSGTQLSVL.

This clonotype was found many times. The J gene is TRBJ2-3, the V gene TRBV28; tentatively, D is TRBD1 or TRBD2 (5 bases each). Germline assignment: CDR1 MDHEN and CDR2 SYDVKM. The CDR3 is 14 residues long. Trimming stripped 6 bases from V and 3 bases from J, with 13 bases between. The CDR3 nucleotides are TGTGCCAGCAGCCCCGTCTGGGGGACAGATACGCAGTATTTT. It encodes CASSPVWGTDTQYF.

The chain recombines TRBV30 with TRBJ2-3; D not certain. The CDR3 contains 14 residues. Germline assignment: CDR1 GTSNPN and CDR2 SVGIG (reference sequence). Trimming took 8 bases from V and 3 from J, leaving 18 bases between them. The CDR3 DNA is TGTGCCAGGAAAGGGCGCTGTGGAACAGATACGCAGTATTTT. Translation: CARKGRCGTDTQYF.

As concerns this clonotype: One end of the junction is discordant with germline, which a read error may explain. DNA for the CDR3: TGCGCCAGCAGCCCCGAGCCGGGGACCTCCTACGAGCAGTTCTTC. Encoded protein: CASSPEPGTSYEQFF. The V call is TRBV7-8, the J call TRBJ2-7; D could derive from TRBD1 or TRBD2 (5 bases each). The assigned J gene may be wrong: the sequence end matches TRBJ2-1 better. The CDR3 contains 15 residues. The germline V gene encodes CDR1 SGHVS and CDR2 FQNEAQ.

A few counts support this clonotype. The chain is built from TRBV3-1 and TRBJ2-7, with a weak D call TRBD2 (6 bases). V was cut by 4 bases and J by 2 bases, with 15 bases left in between. The CDR3 sequence is 15 residues long. From germline, CDR1 is LGHDT and CDR2 YNNKEL (reference sequence). The CDR3 sequence: CASSLGMGLPYEQYF. The DNA for the CDR3 is TGTGCCAGCAGCCTTGGAATGGGACTCCCCTACGAGCAGTACTTC.

Only a few counts were recorded for this clonotype. V and J are TRBV15 and TRBJ2-5; 11 bases agree with TRBD2. The V and J ends lost 5 bases and 2 bases, in that order; junction bases with no gene match: 10. Germline V lookup: CDR1 LNHNV, CDR2 YYDKDF (reference sequence). The CDR3 spans 17 residues. The CDR3 region is CATSEVAGGPEQETQYF. As DNA, the CDR3 is TGTGCCACCAGCGAGGTAGCGGGAGGGCCGGAGCAAGAGACCCAGTACTTC. Full variable domain (rest looked up from reference TRBV15 and TRBJ2-5): DAMVIQNPRYQVTQFGKPVTLSCSQTLNHNVMYWYQQKSSQAPKLLFHYYDKDFNNEADTPDNFQSRRPNTSFCFLDIRSPGLGDTAMYLCATSEVAGGPEQETQYFGPGTRLLVL.

This clonotype was found many times. The chain uses TRBV11-3 and TRBJ2-5; 9 bases match TRBD1. The CDR3 runs to 13 residues. V shed 5 bases and J 4 bases; nucleotides not matched to a gene: 2. CDR1 SGHNT and CDR2 YENEEA come from the germline V gene. The CDR3 reads CASSKQGAETQYF. CDR3 DNA: TGTGCCAGCAGCAAACAGGGGGCAGAGACCCAGTACTTC.

This chain connects TRBV5-1 to TRBJ2-3, with D possibly TRBD2 on 5 matching bases. Germline V gene data show CDR1 as SGHRS and CDR2 as YFSETQ. V was pared by 3 bases and J by 5 bases, with 7 bases between. CDR3 length: 12 amino acids. The CDR3 coding sequence is TGCGCCAGCAGCTCAGAGGGAGATACGCAGTATTTT. The encoded protein is CASSSEGDTQYF.